One sample yielded the 4 T cell receptor beta chains listed below, sequenced in a study of blood T cell repertoires in COVID-19. The method was immunoSEQ multiplex PCR; TCRdb's version includes in-frame clones alone and lacks a portion of them. The sample has under 95,000 clones; about four fifths are singletons. Sequencing input: peripheral blood. The receptors shown here come from a woman in her 70s with acute or convalescent COVID-19.

V and J are TRBV7-2 and TRBJ1-1, with 10 bases matching TRBD1. Germline assignment: CDR1 SGHTA and CDR2 FQGNSA. V trimming: 6 bases; J trimming: 4 bases; junction bases outside the gene matches: 5. The CDR3 length is 14 residues. The CDR3 coding sequence is TGTGCCAGCAGAAAGGGACAGGGGCTCACTGAAGCTTTCTTT. Protein sequence: CASRKGQGLTEAFF.

V is TRBV11-2 and J is TRBJ2-1; tentatively, D is TRBD1 (6 bases). V shed 3 bases and J shed 1 base, with 10 bases lying between them. The CDR3 totals 15 residues. Germline values: CDR1 SGHAT, CDR2 FQNNGV. CDR3 sequence: CASSFRTGSYNEQFF. For the CDR3, the DNA is TGTGCCAGCAGCTTTAGAACAGGGTCCTACAATGAGCAGTTCTTC. The complete variable domain, with remaining parts taken from reference TRBV11-2 and TRBJ2-1, reads EAGVAQSPRYKIIEKRQSVAFWCNPISGHATLYWYQQILGQGPKLLIQFQNNGVVDDSQLPKDRFSAERLKGVDSTLKIQPAKLEDSAVYLCASSFRTGSYNEQFFGPGTRLTVL.

V is TRBV28 and J is TRBJ1-1; tentatively, D is TRBD1 (5 bases). Germline V gene sequence: CDR1 MDHEN, CDR2 SYDVKM. The V end lost 8 bases, the J end lost 5 bases, and 15 bases lay between the germline ends. The CDR3 runs to 13 residues. The DNA for the CDR3 is TGTGCCAGCCTCGGAGGGGTCCTAACTGAAGCTTTCTTT. Amino acids: CASLGGVLTEAFF.

The chain uses TRBV28 and TRBJ1-2; D remains ambiguous. Trimming cost V 5 bases and J 3 bases, with 10 bases left between them. The CDR3 is 13 residues long. CDR1 is MDHEN, CDR2 SYDVKM, per germline. The CDR3 nucleotides are TGTGCCAGCAGTGGGCTCCCCTACTATGGCTACACCTTC. Amino acid sequence: CASSGLPYYGYTF.